These T cell receptor beta chains were read from a single sample in a study of blood T cell repertoires in COVID-19. Only in-frame clones appear in the TCRdb table, and some are missing; sequencing was by immunoSEQ multiplex PCR. The sample includes 150,000 to 180,000 clones, approximately 91% seen only once; the top ten take over 2%. The sequencing input was peripheral blood. All receptors derive from a woman in her seventies with acute or convalescent COVID-19. Both conserved end residues are part of each CDR3. A D gene is named only where the DNA matches it firmly. Clone sizes are given selectively: once, few, many, or a class where the clone is expanded.

v_gene: TRBV5-1; d_gene: TRBD2; j_gene: TRBJ2-1; abundance: .; CDR3aa: CASSLLAGANNEQFF; CDR3nt: TGCGCCAGCAGCTTACTAGCGGGGGCCAACAATGAGCAGTTCTTC
v_gene: TRBV19; d_gene: .; j_gene: TRBJ1-5; abundance: once; CDR3aa: CASSIQVVSNQPQHF; CDR3nt: TGTGCCAGTAGTATCCAGGTTGTTAGCAATCAGCCCCAGCATTTT
v_gene: TRBV6-6; d_gene: .; j_gene: TRBJ1-3; abundance: .; CDR3aa: CASNVQGNTIYF; CDR3nt: TGTGCCAGCAATGTACAGGGAAACACCATATATTTT
v_gene: TRBV27; d_gene: .; j_gene: TRBJ1-3; abundance: .; CDR3aa: CASSRHYRSSGNTIYF; CDR3nt: TGTGCCAGCAGTCGGCATTACAGGAGCTCTGGAAACACCATATATTTT
v_gene: TRBV6-5; d_gene: TRBD1; j_gene: TRBJ2-5; abundance: .; CDR3aa: CASSSVTGVETQYF; CDR3nt: TGTGCCAGCAGTTCGGTGACAGGGGTTGAGACCCAGTACTTC
v_gene: TRBV4-2; d_gene: .; j_gene: TRBJ1-5; abundance: .; CDR3aa: CASSQLQGTASNQPQHF; CDR3nt: TGTGCCAGCAGCCAGTTACAGGGTACCGCTAGCAATCAGCCCCAGCATTTT
v_gene: TRBV28; d_gene: .; j_gene: TRBJ1-3; abundance: .; CDR3aa: CASSTTGTPGNTIYF; CDR3nt: TGTGCCAGCAGTACTACCGGGACTCCGGGAAACACCATATATTTT
v_gene: TRBV19; d_gene: .; j_gene: TRBJ1-1; abundance: .; CDR3aa: CASSNGGGRRTEAFF; CDR3nt: TGTGCCAGTAGTAATGGCGGGGGGCGCCGGACTGAAGCTTTCTTT
v_gene: TRBV27; d_gene: .; j_gene: TRBJ1-5; abundance: .; CDR3aa: CASSARGSGRNQPQHF; CDR3nt: TGTGCCAGCAGTGCCCGAGGGTCTGGGCGCAATCAGCCCCAGCATTTT
v_gene: TRBV4-2; d_gene: TRBD2; j_gene: TRBJ2-3; abundance: .; CDR3aa: CASSQDPTTGLAGGRTDTQYF; CDR3nt: TGTGCCAGCAGCCAAGATCCAACCACCGGTCTAGCGGGGGGGCGGACAGATACGCAGTATTTT
v_gene: TRBV7-9; d_gene: TRBD1; j_gene: TRBJ1-2; abundance: .; CDR3aa: CASSLGQGFWIGGYTF; CDR3nt: TGTGCCAGCAGCCTAGGACAGGGATTTTGGATCGGGGGCTACACCTTC
v_gene: TRBV1; d_gene: .; j_gene: TRBJ2-1; abundance: few; CDR3aa: CTSSQAHSGGLRYNEQFF; CDR3nt: TGCACCAGCAGCCAAGCCCATAGCGGGGGGCTCAGGTACAATGAGCAGTTCTTC
v_gene: TRBV19; d_gene: TRBD2; j_gene: TRBJ2-5; abundance: .; CDR3aa: CASSIAASGGPLSETQYF; CDR3nt: TGTGCCAGTAGTATAGCAGCTAGCGGGGGGCCGTTGTCCGAGACCCAGTACTTC
v_gene: TRBV5-1; d_gene: .; j_gene: TRBJ1-2; abundance: few; CDR3aa: CASSLDGDYGYTF; CDR3nt: TGCGCCAGCAGCTTAGACGGGGACTATGGCTACACCTTC
v_gene: TRBV5-8; d_gene: TRBD1; j_gene: TRBJ1-4; abundance: few; CDR3aa: CASSLGTGGGGSEQLFF; CDR3nt: TGTGCCAGCAGCCTAGGGACAGGGGGCGGAGGAAGTGAACAACTGTTTTTT
v_gene: TRBV9; d_gene: .; j_gene: TRBJ2-7; abundance: .; CDR3aa: CASSPPSHEQYF; CDR3nt: TGTGCCAGCAGCCCCCCGAGTCACGAGCAGTACTTC
v_gene: TRBV27; d_gene: TRBD1; j_gene: TRBJ1-3; abundance: .; CDR3aa: CASSHHTGGTATIYF; CDR3nt: TGTGCCAGCAGTCATCACACAGGGGGCACGGCAACCATATATTTT